This T cell receptor (beta chain) is from a study of STAT5B mutations in CD4+ large granular lymphocyte leukemia. The repertoire was sequenced with immunoSEQ multiplex PCR; TCRdb's copy has only in-frame clones and lacks some. The sample shows around 21,000 clones, 78% of them seen only once. The sequence was obtained from a human donor in good health. The sample consisted of CD4+ T cells from blood buffy coats.

As DNA, the CDR3 is TGTGCCAGTAGTAACAGGGAGAACACTGAAGCTTTCTTT. Its translation: CASSNRENTEAFF. The chain combines TRBV19 with TRBJ1-1; TRBD1 might be the D (6 bases). Trimming took 4 bases from V and 1 from J, leaving 7 bases between them. The CDR3 totals 13 residues. Germline V gene data show CDR1 as LNHDA and CDR2 as SQIVND (reference sequence).